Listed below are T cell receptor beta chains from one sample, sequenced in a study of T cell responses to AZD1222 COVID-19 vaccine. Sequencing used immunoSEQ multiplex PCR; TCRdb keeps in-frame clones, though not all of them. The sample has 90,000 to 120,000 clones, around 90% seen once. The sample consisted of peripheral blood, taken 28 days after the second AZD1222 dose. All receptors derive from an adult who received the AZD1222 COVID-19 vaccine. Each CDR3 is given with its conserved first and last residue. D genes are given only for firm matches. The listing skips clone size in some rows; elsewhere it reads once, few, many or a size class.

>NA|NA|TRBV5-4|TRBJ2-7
CASSGYRGLTYEQYF
TGTGCCAGCAGCGGCTACAGGGGACTAACCTACGAGCAGTACTTC
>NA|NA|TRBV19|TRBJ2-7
CASSPRPVYLENEQYF
TGTGCCAGTAGTCCCCGCCCAGTTTACTTGGAGAACGAGCAGTACTTC
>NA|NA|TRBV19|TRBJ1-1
CASSSGKARAFF
TGTGCCAGTAGTAGCGGGAAAGCTAGAGCTTTCTTT
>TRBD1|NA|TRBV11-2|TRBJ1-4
CASSGQGKLFF
TGTGCCAGCAGCGGACAGGGGAAACTGTTTTTT
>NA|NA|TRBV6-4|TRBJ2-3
CASRERGQRLLTDTQYF
TGTGCCAGCAGGGAGCGGGGACAGAGGCTACTCACAGATACGCAGTATTTT
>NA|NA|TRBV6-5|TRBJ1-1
CASSYGTIGGRTEAFF
TGTGCCAGCAGTTACGGGACAATCGGGGGGAGGACTGAAGCTTTCTTT
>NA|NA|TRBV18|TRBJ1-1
CASSPMGATEAFF
TGTGCCAGCTCACCAATGGGGGCCACTGAAGCTTTCTTT
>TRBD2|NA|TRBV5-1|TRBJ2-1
CASGLLAGGYEQFF
TGCGCCAGCGGCTTACTAGCGGGGGGTTATGAGCAGTTCTTC
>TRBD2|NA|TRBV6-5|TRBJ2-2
CASRFPGLATGELFF
TGTGCCAGCAGATTTCCGGGACTAGCCACCGGGGAGCTGTTTTTT
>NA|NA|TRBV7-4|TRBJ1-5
CASSSDIHGSNQPQHF
TGTGCCAGCAGCTCCGACATCCATGGTAGCAATCAGCCCCAGCATTTT
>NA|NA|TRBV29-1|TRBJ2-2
CSVEVPRGGTGELFF
TGCAGCGTTGAAGTCCCCAGGGGGGGCACCGGGGAGCTGTTTTTT
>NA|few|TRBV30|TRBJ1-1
CAGNERGPRAEAFF
TGTGCCGGCAATGAAAGGGGCCCTAGGGCTGAAGCTTTCTTT
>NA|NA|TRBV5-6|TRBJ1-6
CASSERLTSPLHF
TGTGCCAGCAGCGAACGGTTAACCTCACCCCTCCACTTT
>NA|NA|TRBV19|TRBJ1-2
CASTEDGHGYTF
TGTGCCAGTACGGAGGATGGTCATGGCTACACCTTC
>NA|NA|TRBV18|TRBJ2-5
CASSPGALGETQYF
TGTGCCAGCTCACCAGGGGCACTTGGGGAGACCCAGTACTTC
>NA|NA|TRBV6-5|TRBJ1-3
CASSYPFTGTGNTIYF
TGTGCCAGCAGTTACCCCTTCACAGGGACTGGAAACACCATATATTTT
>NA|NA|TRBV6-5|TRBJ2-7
CASSTVREQYF
TGTGCCAGCAGTACAGTGCGCGAGCAGTACTTC
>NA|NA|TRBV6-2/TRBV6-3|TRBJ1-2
CASSWGLLPYGYTF
TGTGCCAGCAGTTGGGGACTGTTACCATATGGCTACACCTTC
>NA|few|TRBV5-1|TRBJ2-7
CASSWDTSYEQYF
TGCGCCAGCAGCTGGGACACCTCTTACGAGCAGTACTTC
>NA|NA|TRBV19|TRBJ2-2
CASSIVQGGTGELFF
TGTGCCAGTAGTATTGTGCAGGGGGGAACCGGGGAGCTGTTTTTT
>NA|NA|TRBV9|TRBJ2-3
CASSATARDTQYF
TGTGCCAGCAGCGCGACAGCCCGGGATACGCAGTATTTT
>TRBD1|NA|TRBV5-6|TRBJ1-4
CASSTDRGLVEKLFF
TGTGCCAGCAGCACCGACAGGGGTCTTGTTGAAAAACTGTTTTTT
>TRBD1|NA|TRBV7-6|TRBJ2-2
CASSAGTGGSGELFF
TGTGCCAGCAGCGCCGGGACAGGGGGCTCCGGGGAGCTGTTTTTT